The 11 T cell receptor beta chains below were found in one sample sequenced in a study of T cells in Graves' hyperthyroidism and ophthalmopathy. RNA transcripts served as the template for amplifying TCR beta CDR3 regions. A set of HTBI primers served as the primers for a first-round RT-PCR of the TCR CDR3. Via MiXCR, TCRdb re-called the multiplex PCR reads, giving one row per CDR3 protein. The sample includes 500,000 to 650,000 distinct CDR3 sequences, roughly 15% seen only once; the top ten take roughly 15%. Material: blood. These receptors all stem from a woman aged 18-29 years with Graves' ophthalmopathy.

This clonotype was detected a few times. As DNA, the CDR3 is TGTGCCAGCAGCCCAGGGGGTGGGCGAACCTACAATGAGCAGTTCTTC. This translates into CASSPGGGRTYNEQFF. The J gene is TRBJ2-1, the V gene TRBV5-5; TRBD1 agrees at 7 bases. CDR3 size: 16 residues. Germline V gene data show CDR1 as SGHKS and CDR2 as YYEKEE (reference sequence). J was trimmed by 2 bases and V by 4 bases; bases with no gene match: 9.

The chain employs TRBV24-1 and TRBJ2-2; TRBD1 agrees at 7 bases. The CDR3 covers 15 residues. After removal of 3 bases from V and 5 bases from J, the junction contained 5 bases not matched to a gene. Germline V gene sequence: CDR1 KGHDR, CDR2 SFDVKD. The CDR3 DNA sequence: TGTGCCACCAGTGATGCCACAGGGGAGACCGGGGAGCTGTTTTTT. This codes for CATSDATGETGELFF.

The rearrangement uses TRBV20-1 and TRBJ2-1; D may be TRBD2 (6 bases). From germline, CDR1 is DFQATT and CDR2 SNEGSKA (reference sequence). CDR3 size: 16 residues. Trimming took off 3 bases at V and 0 bases at J, with 15 bases between the two ends. CDR3 nucleotide sequence: TGCAGTGCTAGCCTACACCTAGCGAGCTCCTACAATGAGCAGTTCTTC. It translates to CSASLHLASSYNEQFF.

This clonotype was observed a few times. As DNA, the CDR3 is TGTGCCAGCAGCCCCGAGGGGTGGGAGACCCAGTACTTC. Its protein is CASSPEGWETQYF. The gene calls are TRBV5-4 and TRBJ2-5; possibly TRBD1 or TRBD2 for D (5 bases each). Trimming pared 4 bases from V and 5 bases from J, leaving 12 bases between. This CDR3 region has 13 residues. Germline lookup yields CDR1 SGHNT and CDR2 YYREEE (reference sequence). Full variable domain (remainder filled in from reference TRBV5-4 and TRBJ2-5): ETGVTQSPTHLIKTRGQQVTLRCSSQSGHNTVSWYQQALGQGPQFIFQYYREEENGRGNFPPRFSGLQFPNYSSELNVNALELDDSALYLCASSPEGWETQYFGPGTRLLVL.

This clonotype was found many times. This chain uses TRBV7-9 with TRBJ2-3; the match to TRBD2 covers 12 bases. Germline CDR1 and CDR2: SEHNR and FQNEAQ (reference sequence). After removal of 11 bases from V and 0 bases from J, the junction contained 9 bases not matched to a gene. The CDR3 has 16 residues. The chain's CDR3 is CAALFGTSGSTDTQYF. Written as DNA, the CDR3 is TGTGCCGCACTTTTTGGGACTAGCGGGAGCACAGATACGCAGTATTTT. Full variable domain (rest looked up from reference TRBV7-9 and TRBJ2-3): DTGVSQNPRHKITKRGQNVTFRCDPISEHNRLYWYRQTLGQGPEFLTYFQNEAQLEKSRLLSDRFSAERPKGSFSTLEIQRTEQGDSAMYLCAALFGTSGSTDTQYFGPGTRLTVL.

This clonotype was found many times. The rearrangement links TRBV2 to TRBJ2-4; 8 positions agree with TRBD1. Looked up from germline, CDR1 is SNHLY and CDR2 is FYNNEI. The CDR3 is made up of 16 amino acids. J was trimmed by 0 bases and V by 6 bases; bases with no gene match: 7. The CDR3 reads CASRERTGLAKNIQYF. CDR3 nucleotides: TGTGCCAGCAGAGAACGGACAGGGCTAGCCAAAAACATTCAGTACTTC. The full variable domain, in which reference TRBV2 and TRBJ2-4 provide the parts outside the CDR3, is EPEVTQTPSHQVTQMGQEVILRCVPISNHLYFYWYRQILGQKVEFLVSFYNNEISEKSEIFDDQFSVERPDGSNFTLKIRSTKLEDSAMYFCASRERTGLAKNIQYFGAGTRLSVL.

The rearrangement uses TRBV12-3 or TRBV12-4 and TRBJ2-1; 16 nucleotides line up with TRBD2. The V and J ends lost 5 bases and 4 bases, in that order; junction bases with no gene match: 2. This CDR3 is 16 amino acids long. Here the CDR3 DNA reads TGTGCCAGCAGTGTGGGACTAGCGGGGGGGTACAATGAGCAGTTCTTC. Translating gives CASSVGLAGGYNEQFF.

V is TRBV6-1 and J is TRBJ1-1, with no clear D. Per the germline V gene, CDR1 is MNHNS and CDR2 is SASEGT. CDR3 length: 12 residues. The CDR3 protein is CASARMNTEAFF. CDR3 in DNA: TGTGCTTCGGCCCGAATGAACACTGAAGCTTTCTTT.

This clonotype was detected many times. CDR3 region: CASSLKLAGHTDTQYF. CDR3 bases: TGTGCCAGCAGCTTGAAGCTAGCGGGGCACACAGATACGCAGTATTTT. This sequence joins TRBV11-2 and TRBJ2-3; TRBD2 matches at 9 bases. V lost 3 bases and J lost 2; bases outside the gene matches: 6. The CDR3 is 16 amino acids. The germline V gene encodes CDR1 SGHAT and CDR2 FQNNGV.

This clonotype was seen ten or more times. The J gene is TRBJ2-3, the V gene TRBV12-3 or TRBV12-4, with 14 bases fitting TRBD2. With 6 bases clipped from V and 5 bases from J, the junction kept 4 bases outside the gene matches. The CDR3 loop spans 15 amino acids. CDR3 coding DNA: TGTGCCAGCAGGTCGGGACTAGCGGGGGAAGATACGCAGTATTTT. Protein sequence: CASRSGLAGEDTQYF.

This clonotype has a count of ten or more. The V and J genes are TRBV3-1 and TRBJ2-3, with 14 bases fitting TRBD2. From germline, CDR1 is LGHDT and CDR2 YNNKEL (reference sequence). The CDR3 loop spans 18 amino acids. V shed 1 base, J shed 2 bases, and the junction held 5 bases outside the gene matches. The CDR3 DNA reads TGTGCCAGCAGCCAAGTCGGGGGACTAGCGGGGGCCACAGATACGCAGTATTTT. Protein sequence: CASSQVGGLAGATDTQYF.